The next 15 T cell receptor beta chains were all read from a single sample in a study of blood T cell repertoires in COVID-19 (TCRdb year 2020). The library was generated by the immunoSEQ multiplex PCR assay. As stored in TCRdb, this immuneACCESS dataset retains in-frame rearrangements with V and J assigned. A fraction of the clones does not appear; measured against another copy, unresolved V genes explain less than half of the discrepancy, and the remainder lacks a known reason. The sample data list around 250,000 clones, and approximately 85% of these were observed just once. Of the sample, under 2.5% is held by the ten largest clones. Sequenced material: PBMCs or T cells enriched from blood (not recorded which). The receptors stem from a woman in her 50s who had recovered from COVID-19.

This chain uses TRBV15 with TRBJ2-1; 9 positions match TRBD1. Unmatched junction bases numbered 6, after V lost 9 bases and J lost 3 bases. The CDR3 consists of 14 residues. The germline V gene has CDR1 LNHNV and CDR2 YYDKDF (reference sequence). As DNA, the CDR3 is TGTGCCACATCGACAGGGGGGAACTACAATGAGCAGTTCTTC. It specifies CATSTGGNYNEQFF.

This clone showed up just once. The chain has TRBV9 and TRBJ2-7, with D tentatively TRBD2 (6 bases). The germline CDR1 and CDR2 sequences are SGDLS and YYNGEE. The length of the CDR3 is 16 residues. With 0 bases removed from V and 0 bases from J, the gap between germline ends came to 13 bases. The CDR3 protein is CASSVDGGASSYEQYF. The CDR3 region has the DNA TGTGCCAGCAGCGTAGATGGAGGGGCGAGCTCCTACGAGCAGTACTTC.

The V gene is TRBV19, the J gene TRBJ2-7; TRBD1 agrees at 7 bases. V trimming: 6 bases; J trimming: 0 bases; junction bases outside the gene matches: 8. Germline V gene lookup returns CDR1 LNHDA and CDR2 SQIVND (reference sequence). CDR3 size: 15 residues. The CDR3 spells CASSRWGQFSYEQYF. For the CDR3, the DNA is TGTGCCAGTAGCAGGTGGGGACAGTTCTCCTACGAGCAGTACTTC.

The rearrangement joins TRBV7-9 to TRBJ1-3, with 10 nucleotides matching TRBD1. The V gene end was trimmed by 5 bases and the J gene end by 0 bases; junction bases not matched to a gene: 13. Germline V CDR1 and CDR2: SEHNR, FQNEAQ (reference sequence). This CDR3 is 19 amino acids long. The CDR3, as DNA: TGTGCCAGCAGCCAATCCCGGGGACAGGGGTTATTCTCTGGAAACACCATATATTTT. Its protein is CASSQSRGQGLFSGNTIYF.

This chain joins TRBV6-6 and TRBJ2-7; TRBD1 might be the D (5 bases). The CDR3 covers 14 residues. Germline CDR1 reads MNHNY; CDR2 reads SVGAGI (reference sequence). The V and J ends lost 6 bases and 3 bases respectively, with 15 bases between them. CDR3 nucleotides: TGTGCCAGCAGCCTCCCTACGCAGGGCTACGAGCAGTACTTC. It specifies CASSLPTQGYEQYF.

The V call is TRBV9, the J call TRBJ2-3; D might be TRBD2 (5 bases). The V and J ends lost 0 bases and 3 bases respectively, with 8 bases between them. This CDR3 spans 14 amino acids. Germline-derived CDR1 and CDR2 are SGDLS and YYNGEE. CDR3 sequence: CASSVATRTDTQYF. The CDR3 region has the DNA TGTGCCAGCAGCGTAGCAACTAGGACAGATACGCAGTATTTT. The full variable domain, completed using reference TRBV9 and TRBJ2-3, is DSGVTQTPKHLITATGQRVTLRCSPRSGDLSVYWYQQSLDQGLQFLIQYYNGEERAKGNILERFSAQQFPDLHSELNLSSLELGDSALYFCASSVATRTDTQYFGPGTRLTVL.

This chain connects TRBV5-1 to TRBJ1-1; D not certain. The V gene's germline CDR1 is SGHRS and CDR2 YFSETQ. V lost 4 bases and J lost 4, with 17 bases in between. This CDR3 has 15 amino acids. This CDR3 reads CASSLEPGSTTEAFF. CDR3 in DNA: TGCGCCAGCAGCCTTGAACCGGGTAGTACCACTGAAGCTTTCTTT.

The rearrangement joins TRBV11-2 to TRBJ2-1; perhaps TRBD2 as D (5 bases). V was shortened by 0 bases and J by 8 bases, with 8 bases between the two germline ends. Germline V CDR1 and CDR2: SGHAT, FQNNGV. CDR3 size: 13 residues. CDR3 region: CASSLDRGYEQFF. CDR3 sequence (DNA): TGTGCCAGCAGCTTAGATCGAGGGTATGAGCAGTTCTTC.

This clone was observed once. The rearrangement joins TRBV20-1 to TRBJ1-3; no firm D call. CDR1 and CDR2 from the germline V gene are DFQATT and SNEGSKA (reference sequence). The germline V and J ends were trimmed by 5 bases and 0 bases, with 2 bases remaining between them. The length of the CDR3 is 11 residues. CDR3 nucleotides: TGCAGTGCTTACTCTGGAAACACCATATATTTT. This encodes CSAYSGNTIYF.

This chain uses TRBV10-3 with TRBJ2-7, with 11 positions matching TRBD2. The germline CDR1 and CDR2 sequences are ENHRY and SYGVKD. Trimming cost V 6 bases and J 7 bases; bases outside gene matches: 8. The CDR3 sequence is 14 residues long. The chain's CDR3 is CAISTTSGSVEQYF. Written as DNA, the CDR3 is TGTGCCATCAGCACCACTAGCGGGAGCGTGGAGCAGTACTTC.

J is TRBJ2-3 and V is TRBV28, with 7 bases fitting TRBD2. From germline, CDR1 is MDHEN and CDR2 SYDVKM. This CDR3 comprises 12 residues. The trim removed 0 bases at V and 9 bases at J, leaving 0 bases unmatched. CDR3 sequence (DNA): TGTGCCAGCAGTTTATGGCGGGAGACGCAGTATTTT. Translated: CASSLWRETQYF.

The chain employs TRBV7-9 and TRBJ2-1; the D gene is possibly TRBD1 (6 bases). This CDR3 is built from 12 residues. Germline V gene lookup returns CDR1 SEHNR and CDR2 FQNEAQ (reference sequence). V lost 8 bases, J lost 10 bases, and 15 bases lay in between. CDR3 amino acids: CASRNPGTEQFF. The CDR3 DNA sequence: TGTGCCAGCCGTAATCCCGGGACAGAGCAGTTCTTC.

The chain joins TRBV5-8 to TRBJ1-5; 7 bases line up with TRBD1. The CDR3 is 13 amino acids. V trimming: 5 bases; J trimming: 7 bases; junction bases outside the gene matches: 6. Germline CDR1 SGHTS, CDR2 YDEGEE. The CDR3 reads CASSHDRVQPQHF. The CDR3 nucleotides read TGTGCCAGCAGTCATGACAGGGTACAGCCCCAGCATTTT.

The rearrangement uses TRBV14 and TRBJ2-5; 14 nucleotides line up with TRBD2. The trim removed 4 bases at V and 10 bases at J, leaving 5 bases unmatched. This CDR3 is built from 14 residues. The V gene's germline CDR1 is SGHDN and CDR2 FVKESK. The CDR3 loop is CASSRGLAGDDQYF. The CDR3 DNA sequence: TGTGCCAGCAGCCGGGGACTAGCGGGGGATGACCAGTACTTC.

V is TRBV7-3 and J is TRBJ2-1; D perhaps matches TRBD1 (6 bases). Germline V gene lookup returns CDR1 SGHTA and CDR2 FQGTGA. The CDR3 is 15 amino acids. V dropped 4 bases and J dropped 2 bases, with 12 bases sitting between them. The CDR3 region has the DNA TGTGCCAGCAGCTCCGGCACAGGGACCTACAATGAGCAGTTCTTC. Its protein is CASSSGTGTYNEQFF.